What follows are 4 T cell receptor beta chains derived from one specimen sequenced in a study of T cell responses to AZD1222 COVID-19 vaccine. Sequencing used immunoSEQ multiplex PCR; TCRdb keeps in-frame clones, though not all of them. The sample lists over 150,000 clones, approximately 90% occurring once. Specimen: peripheral blood, collected on day 0 of AZD1222 vaccination. Every receptor here comes from an adult in good health.

The chain has TRBV27 and TRBJ2-3; TRBD1 matches 8 bases. V was clipped by 10 bases and J by 5 bases; unmatched bases: 11. The germline CDR1 and CDR2 sequences are MNHEY and SMNVEV (reference sequence). The CDR3 sequence is 14 residues long. DNA of the CDR3: TGTGCCACCCCCCCAGGGGGCCCGGGAGATACGCAGTATTTT. This translates into CATPPGGPGDTQYF.

As for this clone: One junction end does not reproduce the germline sequence, and a read error may be involved. The chain carries TRBV7-7 and TRBJ2-7; TRBD2 matches 11 bases. CDR1 is SSHAT and CDR2 is FNYEAQ in the germline V gene (reference sequence). This CDR3 spans 14 amino acids. Here the CDR3 reads CASSLDLAGGEQYF. The DNA of the CDR3 is TGTGCTAGCAGCTTAGACCTAGCGGGGGGCGAGCAGTACTTC.

In its sample, this clone was seen once. The chain carries TRBV5-5 and TRBJ1-3; D possibly corresponds to TRBD1 (6 bases). V lost 4 bases, J lost 4 bases, and 24 bases lay in between. Germline CDR1 reads SGHKS; CDR2 reads YYEKEE (reference sequence). The CDR3 is 18 residues long. CDR3 sequence: CASSTVGAGHFIGNTIYF. The CDR3 DNA reads as TGTGCCAGCAGCACTGTGGGGGCAGGACACTTCATCGGAAACACCATATATTTT.

V usage is TRBV11-3 and J usage is TRBJ2-5; TRBD2 aligns across 8 bases. The CDR3 has 16 residues. CDR1 is SGHNT, CDR2 YENEEA, per germline. The ends lost 0 bases at V and 4 bases at J; junction bases unmatched: 7. CDR3 DNA: TGTGCCAGCAGCTTAGACTGGACTAGCTTGGGAGAGACCCAGTACTTC. It translates to CASSLDWTSLGETQYF.